One T cell receptor beta chain is described in this entry. Its specificity is not known. V gave up 4 bases and J gave up 7 bases, with 17 bases separating them. Germline V CDR1 and CDR2: SGHRS, YFSETQ. The CDR3 covers 14 residues. Profiled with immunoSEQ multiplex PCR; TCRdb holds only in-frame clones, not every one. The data contain more than 85,000 clones, approximately 91% of them singletons. This sample stems from a study of T cell responses to AZD1222 COVID-19 vaccine. Broader study findings: Most donors were white British, females outnumbered males, and clonal diversity was possibly underestimated. The reported proportion of spike-specific TCRs targeting unmutated variant regions was nearly half. Compared with day 0, the breadth and depth of the Spike-specific TCR repertoire rose significantly after two doses of AZD1222.

Sequenced here: peripheral blood, sampled on day 0 of AZD1222 vaccination. The rearrangement uses TRBV5-1 and TRBJ1-2; possible D gene TRBD1, 5 bases. This TCR derives from an adult in good health. The CDR3 region has the DNA TGCGCCAGCAGCGCGGAGATGGGCAGGGCTGGCTACACCTTC. It translates to CASSAEMGRAGYTF.